The present entry profiles one T cell receptor beta chain with its context. The source of the sample is a study of CD8+CD57+ T cells in acquired aplastic anemia. Genomic DNA, the template, was used for profiling of the TCR beta VDJ and CDR3. Via MiXCR, TCRdb re-called the reads, giving one row per CDR3 protein. Of some 210,000 distinct CDR3 sequences listed, 60% to 65% were seen once; the top ten hold over 25%. Material for sequencing was sorted CD4+, CD8+, or CD8+CD57+ T cells (not recorded which) from PBMCs. This receptor was taken from a human donor in good health.

CDR3 loop: CASSVGTLPQETQYF. As DNA, the CDR3 is TGTGCCAGCAGCGTAGGGACACTCCCCCAAGAGACCCAGTACTTC. The chain is built from TRBV9 and TRBJ2-5; a possible D gene is TRBD1 (5 bases). The CDR3 runs to 15 residues. Trimming cost V 0 bases and J 1 base, with 10 bases left between them. Germline assignment: CDR1 SGDLS and CDR2 YYNGEE.